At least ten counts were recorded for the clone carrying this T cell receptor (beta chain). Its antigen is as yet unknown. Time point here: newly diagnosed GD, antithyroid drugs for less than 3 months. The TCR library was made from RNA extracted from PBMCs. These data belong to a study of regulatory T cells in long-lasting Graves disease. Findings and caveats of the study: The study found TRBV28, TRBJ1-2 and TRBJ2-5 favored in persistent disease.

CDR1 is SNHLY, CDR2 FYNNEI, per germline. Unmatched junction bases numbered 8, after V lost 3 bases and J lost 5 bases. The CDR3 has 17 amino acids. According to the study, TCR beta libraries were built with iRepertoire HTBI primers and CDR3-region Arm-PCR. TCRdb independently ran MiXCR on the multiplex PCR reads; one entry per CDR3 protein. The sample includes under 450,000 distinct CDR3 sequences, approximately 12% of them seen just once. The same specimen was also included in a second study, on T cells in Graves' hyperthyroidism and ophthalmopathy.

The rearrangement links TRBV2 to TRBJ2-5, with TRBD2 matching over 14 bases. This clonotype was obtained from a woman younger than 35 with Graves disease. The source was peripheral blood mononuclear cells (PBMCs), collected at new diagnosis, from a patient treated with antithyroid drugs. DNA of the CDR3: TGTGCCAGCAGTGAGACCGGACTAGCGGGGGGACAGGAGACCCAGTACTTC. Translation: CASSETGLAGGQETQYF.